The subject of this entry is one T cell receptor beta chain. Its target antigen remains unknown. This sequence may be a read error, since a much larger clone differs from it by one base. The study was a case-control design nested within a healthcare worker cohort in London, UK, with weekly nasopharyngeal swab PCR tests and blood sampling. Healthcare workers were recruited between 23 and 31 March 2020, during the week of the UK lockdown, and were followed weekly for up to about 15 weeks. This sample stems from a study of early T cells in non-severe SARS-CoV-2 infection (dated by TCRdb to about 2021). For the study in its entirety: TCR sequencing used bulk RNA from unsorted whole blood, so alpha and beta chains could not be paired. Overall study results and their limits: VDJdb matching was skewed toward anti-spike CD8 responses and likely underestimated virus-specific expansions, missing private and CD4 specificities.

CDR1 and CDR2, per the germline V gene, are SNHLY and FYNNEI. The cysteine opens and the phenylalanine closes a CDR3 of 16 amino acids. Only the CDR3 portion is preserved as DNA: 48 bases, with reading frame beginning at the first base. V and J lose 7 bases and 6 bases, and a span of 19 bases separates them. The library was produced with 5' RACE. Sequenced on a NextSeq 500. The TCR library protocol attached unique molecular identifiers to individual cDNA molecules to correct for sequencing error and PCR bias. TCR alpha and beta chains were both sequenced, and the abundances of alpha and beta sequences in each sample were closely correlated with each other. In the authors' own workflow: Decombinator V4 was used to perform V gene, J gene and CDR3 annotation of TCR sequences. TCRs were defined as expanded if a significant change between any two time points was detected under a Poisson model with p below 0.0001. TCR abundances were normalised to the total number of TCRs sequenced per sample and expressed as counts per million. MAIT TCRs were defined by TRAV1-2 paired with TRAJ12, TRAJ20 or TRAJ33, and iNKT TCRs by TRAV10 paired with TRAJ18. VDJdb, accessed 1 November 2021, was searched for CMV, EBV and SARS-CoV-2 annotated TCRs, excluding TCRs annotated for multiple antigens. TCRdb took the public reads, trimmed them with fastp at Q25, ran MiXCR for clone calling and kept in-frame beta chains. Merged by CDR3 protein, the rows form single entries marked with the most common genes and DNA. These V and J calls rely on TCRdb rather than the paper's analysis. The sample records just over 70,000 distinct CDR3 sequences, approximately 12% of which are singletons. The top ten hold 0.95% to 1.5% of the sample.

This chain joins TRBV2 to TRBJ1-6, and perhaps TRBD1 as D gene, on 5 matching bases. Sequenced: whole blood. The clonotype originates from an adult who was a healthcare worker with PCR-confirmed SARS-CoV-2 infection or an uninfected control (not recorded which). The sequenced DNA: TGTGCCAGCACGACGCGGGCAGGGAATGCTAATTCACCCCTCCACTTT. This sequence encodes CASTTRAGNANSPLHF.